The entry below gives a single TCR beta chain sequence along with its context. Antigen specificity is unknown. These data originate in a study of T cell repertoires in cytomegalovirus infection. Study-level background: Well-studied HLA-B-restricted CMV epitopes were used in the study alongside recently identified HLA-C-restricted ones. Regarding the study as a whole: HLA-C-restricted CMV clonotypes gave the most frequent clonotype in two of eight donors.

Each CDR3 protein is one row after TCRdb ran MiXCR on the reads. Among 110,000 or so distinct CDR3 sequences listed, under 35% were seen once. CDR1 is MNHEY and CDR2 is SMNVEV in the germline V gene (reference sequence). CDR3 length: 14 amino acids. The V and J ends lost 3 bases and 8 bases respectively, with 14 bases between them. Material: CD8+ T cells from cultured PBMCs, obtained from culture after CMV antigen stimulation. J is TRBJ2-1 and V is TRBV27; D possibly uses TRBD1 or TRBD2 (7 bases each). This TCR was sampled from a human donor in good health (CMV status not recorded). Some clones in this sample may be carry-over from other donors' samples. The CDR3 sequence is CASSFGGDRDEQFF. DNA for the CDR3: TGTGCCAGCAGTTTTGGGGGGGACAGAGATGAGCAGTTCTTC.